This is a list of T cell receptor beta chains from one sample in a study of T-cell memory formation after mild COVID-19. TCRdb called the 5' RACE reads again in MiXCR, with one record for every CDR3 protein. The data contain hundreds of thousands of distinct CDR3 sequences, around 25% of them singletons. Sequencing input: PBMCs or a T cell subset sorted from them (not recorded which). These receptor sequences come from an adult woman who had mild COVID-19 (a few samples of this study predate the infection). Cell type and time point are not known. Each CDR3 is given with its conserved first and last residue.

v_gene: TRBV7-9
j_gene: TRBJ2-7
CDR3aa: CASSLAWHEQYF

v_gene: TRBV6-4
j_gene: TRBJ1-6
CDR3aa: CASSDDGNSPLHF

v_gene: TRBV5-4
j_gene: TRBJ2-3
CDR3aa: CATHRGTDTQYF

v_gene: TRBV18
j_gene: TRBJ2-1
CDR3aa: CASSGGPRSTSNEQFF

v_gene: TRBV7-3
j_gene: TRBJ2-5
CDR3aa: CAVSPGAAQETQYF

v_gene: TRBV9
j_gene: TRBJ2-1
CDR3aa: CASSVASWDALSSYNEQFF

v_gene: TRBV5-6
j_gene: TRBJ1-4
CDR3aa: CASSFGRQPLFF

v_gene: TRBV19
j_gene: TRBJ2-6
CDR3aa: CASGAESSGANVLTF

v_gene: TRBV12-3/TRBV12-4
j_gene: TRBJ1-2
CDR3aa: CASRTVAYGYTF

v_gene: TRBV20-1
j_gene: TRBJ2-3
CDR3aa: CSAPGGPTDTQYF

v_gene: TRBV6-5
j_gene: TRBJ1-1
CDR3aa: CASSYEVQGRTEAFF

v_gene: TRBV20-1
j_gene: TRBJ2-3
CDR3aa: CSAAGGPSGSSDTQYF

v_gene: TRBV12-3/TRBV12-4
j_gene: TRBJ1-4
CDR3aa: CASSPWGRGLSGDEKLFF

v_gene: TRBV5-5
j_gene: TRBJ2-7
CDR3aa: CASSLGQGRSYEQYF

v_gene: TRBV3-1
j_gene: TRBJ1-1
CDR3aa: CASSPGGGRSSEAFF

v_gene: TRBV5-1
j_gene: TRBJ2-3
CDR3aa: CASSPGTPTDTQYF

v_gene: TRBV5-1
j_gene: TRBJ2-3
CDR3aa: CASRIGVDTQYF

v_gene: TRBV3-2
j_gene: TRBJ2-1
CDR3aa: CASSQTTSCSYNEQFF

v_gene: TRBV20-1
j_gene: TRBJ1-1
CDR3aa: CSARTGARVMDEAFF

v_gene: TRBV6-5
j_gene: TRBJ1-2
CDR3aa: CASSYSRVGGYTF

v_gene: TRBV12-3/TRBV12-4
j_gene: TRBJ2-1
CDR3aa: CASRTGGYEQFF

v_gene: TRBV4-1
j_gene: TRBJ2-5
CDR3aa: CASSQFGVEETQYF

v_gene: TRBV7-9
j_gene: TRBJ2-1
CDR3aa: CASRLGQGYNEQFF

v_gene: TRBV6-1
j_gene: TRBJ2-5
CDR3aa: CASSFLAESLGGTQYF

v_gene: TRBV5-1
j_gene: TRBJ2-1
CDR3aa: CASSSGLAGEKEQFF